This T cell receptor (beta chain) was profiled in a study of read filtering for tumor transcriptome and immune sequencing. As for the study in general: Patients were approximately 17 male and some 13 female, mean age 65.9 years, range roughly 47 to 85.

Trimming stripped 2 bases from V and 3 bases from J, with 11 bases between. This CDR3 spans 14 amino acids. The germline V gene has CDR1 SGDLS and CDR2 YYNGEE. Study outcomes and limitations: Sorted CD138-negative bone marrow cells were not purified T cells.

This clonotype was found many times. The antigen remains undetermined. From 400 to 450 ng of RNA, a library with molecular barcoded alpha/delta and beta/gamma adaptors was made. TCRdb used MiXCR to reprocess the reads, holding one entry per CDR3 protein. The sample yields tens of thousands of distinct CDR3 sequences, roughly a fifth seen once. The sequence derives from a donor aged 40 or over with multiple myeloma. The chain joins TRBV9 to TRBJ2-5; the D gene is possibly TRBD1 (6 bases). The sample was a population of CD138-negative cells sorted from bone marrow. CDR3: CASSVTGTKETQYF. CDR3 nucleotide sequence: TGTGCCAGCAGCGTTACAGGGACCAAAGAGACCCAGTACTTC.